Here is one T cell receptor beta chain with its context. Clones were sequenced by immunoSEQ multiplex PCR, and TCRdb holds only the in-frame ones, with some missing. The sample includes approximately 220,000 clones, roughly 94% of them seen just once. Germline V gene data show CDR1 as MNHEY and CDR2 as SVGAGI. The length of the CDR3 is 12 residues. Between the trimmed V and J ends, which lost 7 bases and 0 bases, there was a span of 6 bases. The data are from a study of control samples from healthy donors and cancer patients. The sequence derives from a man in his forties or fifties in good health. V usage is TRBV6-5 and J usage is TRBJ1-1; D uncertain. Sequencing was carried out using blood. The CDR3, as DNA: TGTGCCAGCACCTTTGTGAACACTGAAGCTTTCTTT. Amino acids: CASTFVNTEAFF.